One sample yielded the 13 T cell receptor beta chains listed below, sequenced in a study of cytotoxic CD8 clonotypes in ibrutinib-treated CLL. Clones were read by immunoSEQ multiplex PCR, and TCRdb kept only the in-frame ones, dropping some. This sample carries 250,000 or so clones, less than 75% of them seen once, and the ten largest clones take approximately 15%. The sequencing here drew on PBMCs, taken after 24 months of ibrutinib treatment. These TCRs come from a human donor with chronic lymphocytic leukemia.

The V gene is TRBV11-2, the J gene TRBJ1-1; the match to TRBD1 covers 8 bases. This CDR3 spans 15 amino acids. Trimming cost V 5 bases and J 4 bases; bases outside gene matches: 9. CDR1 and CDR2 (germline): SGHAT, FQNNGV. CDR3 sequence reads: CASSIPTGEGTEAFF. As DNA, the CDR3 is TGTGCCAGCAGCATACCGACAGGGGAGGGCACTGAAGCTTTCTTT.

As concerns this clone: A read error likely explains this, since a far larger clone differs by one base. The sample holds other DNA sequences that translate to the same CDR3. The rearrangement links TRBV7-3 to TRBJ2-7; D is ambiguous. The germline CDR1 and CDR2 sequences are SGHTA and FQGTGA. Deletions cut 2 bases from V and 1 base from J, with 0 bases between. The CDR3 loop spans 11 amino acids. The CDR3 is CASSLSYEQYF. The CDR3 DNA reads TGTGCCAGCAGCTTATCCTACGAGCAGTACTTC.

As for this clone: A read error may account for a junction end that differs from germline. The rearrangement uses TRBV2 and TRBJ1-4; the D gene is possibly TRBD1 (6 bases). Germline V gene sequence: CDR1 SNHLY, CDR2 FYNNEI. This CDR3 is 12 amino acids long. Here the CDR3 reads CASREGQEKLFF. As DNA, the CDR3 is TGTGCCAGCAGAGAAGGACAGGAAAAACTGTTTTTT.

CDR3 loop: CASSYSWAKYYEQYF. CDR3 nucleotide sequence: TGTGCCAGCAGTTACTCGTGGGCCAAATACTACGAGCAGTACTTC. The J gene is TRBJ2-7, the V gene TRBV6-5; D gene uncertain. Trimming took 0 bases from V and 3 from J, leaving 12 bases between them. The V gene's germline CDR1 is MNHEY and CDR2 SVGAGI. There are 15 residues in the CDR3.

The J gene is TRBJ2-3, the V gene TRBV7-2; D possibly corresponds to TRBD2 (6 bases). CDR1 and CDR2 from the germline V gene are SGHTA and FQGNSA. CDR3 size: 13 residues. V was pared by 1 base and J by 8 bases, with 10 bases between. CDR3 in DNA: TGTGCCAGCAGCTTAGAACTAGCTGGTACGCAGTATTTT. Translated, it gives CASSLELAGTQYF.

The chain has TRBV28 and TRBJ1-2; D remains unclear. The V end was cut by 2 bases, the J end by 8 bases, with 12 bases between. From germline, CDR1 is MDHEN and CDR2 SYDVKM. The CDR3 has 13 amino acids. CDR3 in amino acids: CASSLGVAGGYTF. The CDR3 DNA is TGTGCCAGCAGTTTAGGGGTCGCAGGAGGCTACACCTTC.

In its sample, this clone was seen a few times. The V call is TRBV10-2, the J call TRBJ2-7; 8 bases are a match to TRBD1. The J segment lost 1 base and the V segment lost 4 bases, leaving 6 bases of the junction unmatched. Germline V CDR1 and CDR2: WSHSY, SAAADI. The CDR3 is 15 residues long. Here the CDR3 reads CASSGGGQGSYEQYF. In nucleotides, the CDR3 is TGCGCCAGCAGTGGGGGAGGACAGGGATCCTACGAGCAGTACTTC.

This chain links TRBV2 with TRBJ1-1; 8 nucleotides match TRBD1. With V trimmed by 2 bases and J by 7 bases, 15 bases remained unmatched. The germline gives CDR1 SNHLY, CDR2 FYNNEI. The CDR3 loop spans 17 amino acids. The CDR3 sequence is CASSESGRGPYNDEAFF. The CDR3 DNA follows: TGTGCCAGCAGTGAATCGGGCAGGGGGCCTTACAATGATGAAGCTTTCTTT.

The table lists this clone with a few counts. The genes are TRBV2 and TRBJ2-1, with TRBD1 matching over 9 bases. V gave up 7 bases and J gave up 6 bases; unmatched junction bases: 1. Per the germline V gene, CDR1 is SNHLY and CDR2 is FYNNEI. The CDR3 is 12 residues long. The CDR3 sequence is CASTTGGNEQFF. DNA of the CDR3: TGTGCCAGCACGACAGGGGGCAATGAGCAGTTCTTC.

This clone was seen only once. This chain joins TRBV19 and TRBJ1-3; 9 nucleotides agree with TRBD1. V trimming: 6 bases; J trimming: 1 base; junction bases outside the gene matches: 4. This CDR3 is 15 amino acids long. Looked up from germline, CDR1 is LNHDA and CDR2 is SQIVND (reference sequence). The CDR3 nucleotides read TGTGCCAGTAGCGAGACAGGGGGTTCTGGAAACACCATATATTTT. This translates into CASSETGGSGNTIYF.

CDR3: CASSSPGEYGYTF. In nucleotides, the CDR3 is TGTGCCAGCAGCTCACCAGGGGAGTATGGCTACACCTTC. V gene TRBV7-9 combines with J gene TRBJ1-2, with a tentative D call TRBD1 (6 bases). Between the trimmed V and J ends, which lost 4 bases and 5 bases, there was a span of 11 bases. The CDR3 consists of 13 residues. Per germline, CDR1 SEHNR and CDR2 FQNEAQ (reference sequence).

The chain joins TRBV4-3 to TRBJ2-2; TRBD2 agrees at 7 bases. This CDR3 contains 12 residues. Germline V gene data show CDR1 as LGHNA and CDR2 as YSLEER. V was pared by 8 bases and J by 5 bases, with 2 bases of the junction left unmatched. The CDR3 DNA reads as TGCGCCAGCCTGGGGGGGACCGGGGAGCTGTTTTTT. Encoded protein: CASLGGTGELFF.

The J gene is TRBJ2-1, the V gene TRBV7-8, with TRBD2 matching over 8 bases. Germline CDR1 SGHVS, CDR2 FQNEAQ. The ends lost 1 base at V and 8 bases at J; junction bases unmatched: 7. The CDR3 covers 15 residues. CDR3 residues: CASSLVAGIFHEQFF. CDR3 DNA: TGTGCCAGCAGCTTAGTAGCGGGAATTTTCCATGAGCAGTTCTTC.